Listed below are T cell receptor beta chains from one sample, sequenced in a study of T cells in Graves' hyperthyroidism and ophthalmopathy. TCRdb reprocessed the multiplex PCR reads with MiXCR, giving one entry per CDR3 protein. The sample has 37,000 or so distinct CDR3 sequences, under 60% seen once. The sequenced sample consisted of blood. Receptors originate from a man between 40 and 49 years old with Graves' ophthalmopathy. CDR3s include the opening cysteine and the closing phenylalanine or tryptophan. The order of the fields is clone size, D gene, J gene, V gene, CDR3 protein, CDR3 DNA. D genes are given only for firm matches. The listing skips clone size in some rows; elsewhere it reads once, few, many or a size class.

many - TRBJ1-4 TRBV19 CASNLAGEKLFF TGTGCCAGTAACCTGGCCGGTGAAAAACTGTTTTTT
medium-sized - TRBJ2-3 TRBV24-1 CASGLGPDTQYF TGTGCCTCGGGGCTAGGTCCAGATACGCAGTATTTT
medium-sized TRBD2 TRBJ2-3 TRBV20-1 CSAVLAGNLKDTQYF TGCAGTGCCGTACTAGCGGGTAATCTTAAGGATACGCAGTATTTT
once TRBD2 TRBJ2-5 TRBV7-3 CASSSGERGAAETQYF TGTGCCAGCAGCTCCGGGGAGCGGGGGGCCGCGGAGACCCAGTACTTC
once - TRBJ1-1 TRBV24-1 CATSVQGENTEAFF TGTGCCACCAGTGTGCAAGGTGAGAACACTGAAGCTTTCTTT
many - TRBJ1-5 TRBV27 CASRLDGYQPQHF TGTGCCAGCCGTTTGGACGGATATCAGCCCCAGCATTTT
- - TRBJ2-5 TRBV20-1 CSVPWGNPQETQYF TGCAGTGTCCCATGGGGGAACCCTCAGGAGACCCAGTACTTC
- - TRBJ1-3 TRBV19 CASSDPSSGNIIYF TGTGCCAGTAGTGACCCGAGCTCTGGAAACATCATATATTTT
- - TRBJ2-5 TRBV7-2 CASRPGTQGETQYF TGTGCCAGCAGACCCGGGACTCAGGGGGAGACCCAGTACTTC
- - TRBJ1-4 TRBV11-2 CASSLSRGAPTKF TGTGCCAGCAGCTTATCAAGAGGGGCGCCTACCAAGTTT
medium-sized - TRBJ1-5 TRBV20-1 CSARDRRGGGQPQHF TGCAGTGCTAGAGATCGTCGGGGCGGGGGGCAGCCCCAGCATTTT